The entry that follows covers one T cell receptor (beta chain) sequence. What it recognizes is unknown. PCR was performed a second time for roughly 6 to 12 cycles using a sample-barcoded 5' primer and a J-beta primer mix. TCRdb analysed the 5' RACE reads with MiXCR anew, one entry per CDR3 protein. The table shows 1.5 million to 2 million distinct CDR3 sequences, with 30% to 40% occurring only once. The entry originates in a study of blood T cells in healthy people across ages. Findings of the study overall: Reliance upon unsorted PBMCs precluded definitive naive versus antigen-experienced comparison.

Trimming shortened V by 3 bases and J by 6 bases, and 9 bases separated the two germline ends. The CDR3 contains 11 residues. The germline V gene has CDR1 SQVTM and CDR2 ANQGSEA. This sequence joins TRBV29-1 and TRBJ2-7; D not certain. This clonotype originated in a human donor in good health. The source material was blood. The CDR3 nucleotides are TGCAGCGTTGACAGCTTGGGCGAGCAGTACTTC. Its translation is CSVDSLGEQYF.